The 13 T cell receptor beta chains given below trace back to one sample, sequenced in a study of OX40 agonist ivuxolimab in advanced cancers. Sequencing was performed with immunoSEQ multiplex PCR; in TCRdb, only in-frame clones are kept and a portion is missing. The table records about 22,000 clones, approximately 87% of them present only once. Sequenced material: CD4+ or CD8+ T cells sorted from blood, taken in a trial of the OX40 agonist ivuxolimab. These receptor sequences come from an adult with an advanced solid tumor such as melanoma, head and neck, liver or kidney cancer.

The chain has TRBV6-5 and TRBJ1-1; no clear D. Germline V gene sequence: CDR1 MNHEY, CDR2 SVGAGI. Trimming removed 2 bases from V and 4 bases from J, with 5 bases in between. This CDR3 is built from 12 residues. The CDR3 loop is CASSYQSTEAFF. As DNA, the CDR3 is TGTGCCAGCAGTTACCAGTCCACTGAAGCTTTCTTT.

This sequence joins TRBV2 and TRBJ2-7; D is possibly TRBD1 (6 bases). The CDR3 has 16 residues. The V gene's germline CDR1 is SNHLY and CDR2 FYNNEI. V was trimmed by 2 bases and J by 0 bases, leaving 14 bases between them. The CDR3 coding sequence is TGTGCCAGCAGTGAAAGGGCAGGGGTTAGCTCCTACGAGCAGTACTTC. Translating gives CASSERAGVSSYEQYF. Full variable domain (missing parts from reference TRBV2 and TRBJ2-7): EPEVTQTPSHQVTQMGQEVILRCVPISNHLYFYWYRQILGQKVEFLVSFYNNEISEKSEIFDDQFSVERPDGSNFTLKIRSTKLEDSAMYFCASSERAGVSSYEQYFGPGTRLTVT.

The V call is TRBV19, the J call TRBJ2-1; D call uncertain. The ends were cut back, 7 bases at V and 0 bases at J, with 10 bases in the middle. CDR3 length equals 14 residues. CDR1 is LNHDA, CDR2 SQIVND, per germline (reference sequence). The CDR3 nucleotides read TGTGCCAGTATGTCCCACAACTCCTACAATGAGCAGTTCTTC. The encoded protein is CASMSHNSYNEQFF.

The chain has TRBV27 and TRBJ2-1, with D perhaps TRBD1 (5 bases). The germline V gene has CDR1 MNHEY and CDR2 SMNVEV (reference sequence). The CDR3 extends over 14 amino acids. The V end lost 9 bases, the J end lost 7 bases, and 19 bases lay between the germline ends. The CDR3 nucleotides are TGTGCCAGTACGGCTTGGGGCTCTGGGAATGAGCAGTTCTTC. Translation gives CASTAWGSGNEQFF.

The CDR3 bases are TGTGCCAGCAGTGACTCCGCCGGCGGGAAACTGTTTTTT. Its protein product is CASSDSAGGKLFF. The chain uses TRBV6-4 and TRBJ1-4; D unclear. Trimming stripped 0 bases from V and 11 bases from J, with 10 bases between. Germline V gene lookup returns CDR1 MRHNA and CDR2 SNTAGT. This CDR3 spans 13 amino acids.

V usage is TRBV7-2 and J usage is TRBJ1-1; no reliable D call. In germline, CDR1 is SGHTA, CDR2 FQGNSA. This CDR3 is 16 amino acids long. The V end was cut by 5 bases, the J end by 6 bases, with 22 bases between. This CDR3 reads CASSPPRKGLKAEAFF. CDR3 in DNA: TGTGCCAGCAGCCCCCCACGGAAGGGTCTGAAGGCTGAAGCTTTCTTT.

The rearrangement uses TRBV5-4 and TRBJ2-7; no clear D. The CDR3 totals 12 residues. CDR1 and CDR2 (germline): SGHNT, YYREEE (reference sequence). Trimming stripped 0 bases from V and 2 bases from J, with 3 bases between. The CDR3 DNA sequence: TGTGCCAGCAGCTTGGGTACCTACGAGCAGTACTTC. Translation: CASSLGTYEQYF.

V gene TRBV5-6 combines with J gene TRBJ1-1, with D uncertain. Germline loops: CDR1 SGHDT, CDR2 YYEEEE. V was cut by 3 bases and J by 2 bases, with 11 bases left in between. The CDR3 sequence is 14 residues long. The CDR3 sequence: CASSYSDGNTEAFF. The CDR3 bases are TGTGCCAGCAGCTACTCGGACGGTAACACTGAAGCTTTCTTT.

Concerning this clone itself: The same CDR3 can be traced to other DNA sequences in this sample. This sequence joins TRBV30 and TRBJ1-1; D remains ambiguous. The CDR3 is 13 residues long. Germline V gene lookup returns CDR1 GTSNPN and CDR2 SVGIG (reference sequence). Trimming shortened V by 3 bases and J by 0 bases, and 8 bases separated the two germline ends. CDR3 nucleotide sequence: TGTGCCTGGAGAGCCGGGCTGAACACTGAAGCTTTCTTT. Protein: CAWRAGLNTEAFF.

The chain is built from TRBV5-8 and TRBJ2-4; D gene ambiguous. V lost 0 bases, J lost 2 bases, and 9 bases lay in between. Germline values: CDR1 SGHTS, CDR2 YDEGEE. The CDR3 is 15 amino acids. CDR3 coding DNA: TGTGCCAGCAGCTTGGAGGTCGGATCCAAAAACATTCAGTACTTC. Translating gives CASSLEVGSKNIQYF.

This chain uses TRBV5-1 with TRBJ2-1; D unclear. Germline-derived CDR1 and CDR2 are SGHRS and YFSETQ. Trimming shortened V by 2 bases and J by 8 bases, and 17 bases separated the two germline ends. CDR3 length: 15 residues. The DNA of the CDR3 is TGCGCCAGCAGCTTCGGAGCTCTAACCTCCCATGAGCAGTTCTTC. It translates to CASSFGALTSHEQFF.

This clone was seen just once. The V call is TRBV6-5, the J call TRBJ1-2; no reliable D call. V was shortened by 0 bases and J by 3 bases, with 11 bases between the two germline ends. This CDR3 contains 15 residues. Germline CDR1 is MNHEY and CDR2 is SVGAGI. The CDR3 DNA reads as TGTGCCAGCAGTTACTCGGTGGCCGGCCACTATGGCTACACCTTC. As protein: CASSYSVAGHYGYTF.

V usage is TRBV2 and J usage is TRBJ2-7; D may be TRBD2 (5 bases). Germline CDR1 is SNHLY and CDR2 is FYNNEI. V was pared by 7 bases and J by 2 bases, with 12 bases between. The CDR3 is made up of 13 amino acids. The CDR3 DNA is TGTGCCAGCATTCGATCGGGGACCTACGAGCAGTACTTC. Encoded protein: CASIRSGTYEQYF. The entire variable domain, with the rest obtained from reference TRBV2 and TRBJ2-7, is as follows: EPEVTQTPSHQVTQMGQEVILRCVPISNHLYFYWYRQILGQKVEFLVSFYNNEISEKSEIFDDQFSVERPDGSNFTLKIRSTKLEDSAMYFCASIRSGTYEQYFGPGTRLTVT.